One sample yielded the 19 T cell receptor beta chains listed below, sequenced in a study of T cell repertoires in cytomegalovirus infection. TCRdb called the reads again in MiXCR, with one record for every CDR3 protein. The sample yields 250,000 to 300,000 distinct CDR3 sequences, 9.1% seen once. The specimen was PBMCs. The receptors here all came from a human donor in good health (CMV status not recorded). Some clones in this sample may be carry-over from other donors' samples.

J is TRBJ1-6 and V is TRBV2, with 7 bases matching TRBD1. After removal of 6 bases from V and 9 bases from J, the junction contained 8 bases not matched to a gene. CDR3 length: 14 amino acids. Germline CDR1 and CDR2: SNHLY and FYNNEI. The DNA for the CDR3 is TGTGCCAGCAGCCCACAGGGGCGGCGTTCACCCCTCCACTTT. Translating gives CASSPQGRRSPLHF.

The genes are TRBV5-5 and TRBJ1-2, with 9 bases aligning to TRBD1. Germline V gives CDR1 SGHKS, CDR2 YYEKEE (reference sequence). The V segment lost 0 bases and the J segment 7 bases; nucleotides outside the gene matches: 4. This CDR3 has 14 amino acids. The CDR3 region is CASSLGQGGPGYTF. CDR3 sequence (DNA): TGTGCCAGCAGCTTGGGACAGGGGGGACCTGGCTACACCTTC.

This clonotype was found many times. The J gene is TRBJ2-5, the V gene TRBV7-2, with TRBD2 matching 8 bases. The J segment lost 4 bases and the V segment lost 1 base, leaving 8 bases of the junction unmatched. The length of the CDR3 is 16 residues. CDR1 is SGHTA and CDR2 is FQGNSA in the germline V gene. The CDR3 bases are TGTGCCAGCAGCTTAGTTGGAACGGGGGGGCCAGAGACCCAGTACTTC. Protein product: CASSLVGTGGPETQYF. Based on the CDR3 plus reference TRBV7-2 and TRBJ2-5, the full variable domain is GAGVSQSPSNKVTEKGKDVELRCDPISGHTALYWYRQSLGQGLEFLIYFQGNSAPDKSGLPSDRFSAERTGGSVSTLTIQRTQQEDSAVYLCASSLVGTGGPETQYFGPGTRLLVL.

V usage is TRBV5-8 and J usage is TRBJ2-2, with a weak D call TRBD2 (5 bases). Germline-derived CDR1 and CDR2 are SGHTS and YDEGEE. Trimming removed 5 bases from V and 2 bases from J, with 13 bases in between. This CDR3 is built from 15 residues. CDR3 residues: CASRLPGSNTGELFF. The CDR3 DNA sequence: TGTGCCAGCAGACTGCCGGGGTCCAACACCGGGGAGCTGTTTTTT.

This clonotype was picked up many times. The chain has TRBV7-2 and TRBJ2-6; D ambiguous. The CDR3 sequence is 16 residues long. Deletions cut 1 base from V and 0 bases from J, with 7 bases between. Germline V gives CDR1 SGHTA, CDR2 FQGNSA. The CDR3 coding sequence is TGTGCCAGCAGCTTAGTCAAGAGCTCTGGGGCCAACGTCCTGACTTTC. Translated, it gives CASSLVKSSGANVLTF.

The rearrangement joins TRBV7-6 to TRBJ1-6, with unresolved D. CDR1 and CDR2 from the germline V gene are SGHVS and FNYEAQ. The CDR3 consists of 13 residues. Between the trimmed V and J ends, which lost 5 bases and 10 bases, there was a span of 12 bases. CDR3 in amino acids: CASSVAGESPLHF. As DNA, the CDR3 is TGTGCCAGCAGCGTGGCCGGGGAATCACCCCTCCACTTT.

There are many counts of this clonotype. This rearrangement joins TRBV7-2 to TRBJ2-3, with unresolved D. V dropped 5 bases and J dropped 4 bases, with 13 bases sitting between them. The V gene's germline CDR1 is SGHTA and CDR2 FQGNSA. The CDR3 totals 14 residues. CDR3 sequence reads: CASSPPPLPDTQYF. The CDR3 coding sequence is TGTGCCAGCAGCCCCCCCCCGCTGCCAGATACGCAGTATTTT. Filled out from reference TRBV7-2 and TRBJ2-3, the complete variable domain reads GAGVSQSPSNKVTEKGKDVELRCDPISGHTALYWYRQSLGQGLEFLIYFQGNSAPDKSGLPSDRFSAERTGGSVSTLTIQRTQQEDSAVYLCASSPPPLPDTQYFGPGTRLTVL.

This clonotype has a count of ten or more. The chain joins TRBV7-2 to TRBJ1-1; D may be TRBD1 (5 bases). The germline gives CDR1 SGHTA, CDR2 FQGNSA. V lost 3 bases and J 3 bases, leaving 11 bases between the germline ends. The CDR3 spans 14 residues. CDR3 DNA: TGTGCCAGCAGCTTTACCTTCAGGGACACTGAAGCTTTCTTT. Translating it yields CASSFTFRDTEAFF.

A remark on this clonotype: This sequence may be a read error, since a much larger clone differs from it by one base. The chain uses TRBV7-2 and TRBJ2-7, with D perhaps being TRBD1 or TRBD2 (7 bases each). Germline assignment: CDR1 SGHTA and CDR2 FQGNSA. The CDR3 contains 14 residues. The CDR3 loop reads CASSSQGEGTEQHF. The DNA for the CDR3 is TGTGCCAGCAGCTCTCAGGGGGAGGGGACCGAGCAGCACTTC.

The V and J genes are TRBV12-3 or TRBV12-4 and TRBJ1-5; tentatively, D is TRBD1 (6 bases). V was clipped by 6 bases and J by 6 bases, with 15 bases between them. The CDR3 spans 14 residues. This CDR3 reads CASSRQAGGQPQHF. DNA of the CDR3: TGTGCCAGCAGCCGACAGGCGGGTGGTCAGCCCCAGCATTTT.

This clonotype was seen repeatedly, ten times or more. The rearrangement joins TRBV28 to TRBJ1-4, with TRBD1 matching 8 bases. V gave up 8 bases and J gave up 8 bases; unmatched junction bases: 7. CDR3 length equals 13 residues. Germline V gene lookup returns CDR1 MDHEN and CDR2 SYDVKM. The CDR3 sequence is CASRGQGREKLFF. DNA for the CDR3: TGTGCCAGCCGAGGACAGGGCCGCGAAAAACTGTTTTTT.

This chain links TRBV28 with TRBJ2-2; 9 bases line up with TRBD1. The CDR3 sequence is 16 residues long. Germline CDR1 reads MDHEN; CDR2 reads SYDVKM. Trimming cost V 6 bases and J 3 bases; bases outside gene matches: 8. The CDR3 here is CASSVGQGKYTGELFF. CDR3 nucleotides: TGTGCCAGCAGCGTGGGACAGGGAAAATACACCGGGGAGCTGTTTTTT.

This clonotype was seen many times. The J gene is TRBJ2-3, the V gene TRBV7-2, with 9 bases lining up with TRBD2. This CDR3 is 18 amino acids long. The junction had 8 bases not matched to a gene; V was cut back by 1 base and J by 0 bases. Germline V lookup: CDR1 SGHTA, CDR2 FQGNSA. The DNA of the CDR3 is TGTGCCAGCAGCTTAGGGACTAGCGCGTTACCTAGCACAGATACGCAGTATTTT. Its translation is CASSLGTSALPSTDTQYF.

This clonotype occurred many times. The chain uses TRBV12-3 or TRBV12-4 and TRBJ2-7; weak D call: TRBD2 (7 bases). CDR3 size: 14 residues. V gave up 3 bases and J gave up 6 bases, with 15 bases separating them. CDR3 coding DNA: TGTGCCAGCAGTTTTGTGGGGGGGGCGGGCGAGCAGTACTTC. Protein product: CASSFVGGAGEQYF.

Many counts were recorded for this clonotype. This sequence joins TRBV20-1 and TRBJ1-5; 9 bases map to TRBD1. The trim removed 6 bases at V and 0 bases at J, leaving 9 bases unmatched. From germline, CDR1 is DFQATT and CDR2 SNEGSKA (reference sequence). The length of the CDR3 is 16 residues. CDR3 amino acids: CSAYRRTGVSNQPQHF. The DNA for the CDR3 is TGCAGTGCCTACAGACGGACAGGGGTTAGCAATCAGCCCCAGCATTTT.

In its sample, this clonotype was seen many times. The genes are TRBV4-2 and TRBJ1-1, with D possibly being TRBD1 (5 bases). The CDR3 spans 14 residues. CDR1 and CDR2 (germline): LGHNA, YNFKEQ. Trimming pared 1 base from V and 4 bases from J, leaving 10 bases between. The CDR3 bases are TGTGCCAGCAGCCAAGCGGGGGGTAGCACTGAAGCTTTCTTT. This sequence encodes CASSQAGGSTEAFF.

The sample holds many counts of this clonotype. This chain connects TRBV9 to TRBJ2-5; D perhaps matches TRBD1 (5 bases). In germline, CDR1 is SGDLS, CDR2 YYNGEE. V was cut by 2 bases and J by 2 bases, with 16 bases left in between. The CDR3 totals 16 residues. CDR3: CASSVNAGITQETQYF. CDR3 DNA: TGTGCCAGCAGCGTGAACGCAGGGATTACACAAGAGACCCAGTACTTC.

The sample holds many counts of this clonotype. The chain uses TRBV5-1 and TRBJ1-1, with D tentatively TRBD1 (6 bases). The CDR3 totals 15 residues. Germline V CDR1 and CDR2: SGHRS, YFSETQ. Trimming pared 5 bases from V and 3 bases from J, leaving 17 bases between. The CDR3 protein is CASRRGRGEDTEAFF. DNA for the CDR3: TGCGCCAGCAGGAGGGGCAGGGGAGAGGACACTGAAGCTTTCTTT.

This clonotype has at least ten counts. The chain carries TRBV7-2 and TRBJ2-7; D possibly corresponds to TRBD2 (6 bases). V was cut by 7 bases and J by 0 bases, with 16 bases left in between. The CDR3 extends over 15 amino acids. CDR1 and CDR2 from the germline V gene are SGHTA and FQGNSA. In DNA form, the CDR3 reads TGTGCCAGCAACCGAGGGCGGGGAAGCTCCTACGAGCAGTACTTC. This sequence encodes CASNRGRGSSYEQYF.